This is a list of T cell receptor beta chains from one sample in a study of technical replicates of blood from several donors. Sequenced by immunoSEQ multiplex PCR; TCRdb stores in-frame clones only, minus some. This sample carries roughly 65,000 clones, around 85% of them seen once, and the ten largest clones take roughly 5%. Input material: PBMCs. These receptors came from a human donor in good health. Some clones in this sample may be carry-over from other donors' samples. Each CDR3 is given with its conserved first and last residue. A D gene is named only where the DNA matches it firmly. Part of the rows lack a size; the others show once, few, many or a class for expanded clones.

D gene: TRBD1; J gene: TRBJ1-1; V gene: TRBV5-1; clone size: NA; CDR3 protein: CASSLEGQSEAFF; CDR3 DNA: TGCGCCAGCAGCTTGGAGGGACAGAGTGAAGCTTTCTTT
D gene: TRBD2; J gene: TRBJ2-7; V gene: TRBV28; clone size: NA; CDR3 protein: CASSLLAGGASSYEQYF; CDR3 DNA: TGTGCCAGCAGTTTATTAGCGGGGGGCGCTAGTTCCTACGAGCAGTACTTC
D gene: TRBD1; J gene: TRBJ1-5; V gene: TRBV19; clone size: NA; CDR3 protein: CASTGQSNQPQHF; CDR3 DNA: TGTGCCAGTACGGGACAGAGTAATCAGCCCCAGCATTTT
D gene: NA; J gene: TRBJ1-2; V gene: TRBV4-2; clone size: NA; CDR3 protein: CASSPTGGDYGYTF; CDR3 DNA: TGTGCCAGCAGCCCCACGGGGGGTGACTATGGCTACACCTTC
D gene: NA; J gene: TRBJ1-2; V gene: TRBV11-3; clone size: NA; CDR3 protein: CASSLVSVGGNYGYTF; CDR3 DNA: TGTGCCAGCAGCTTAGTAAGCGTTGGTGGGAACTATGGCTACACCTTC
D gene: NA; J gene: TRBJ1-3; V gene: TRBV20-1; clone size: few; CDR3 protein: CSANLGNTIYF; CDR3 DNA: TGCAGTGCTAATCTGGGAAACACCATATATTTT
D gene: NA; J gene: TRBJ1-1; V gene: TRBV5-1; clone size: few; CDR3 protein: CASSYTLMNTEAFF; CDR3 DNA: TGCGCCAGCAGCTATACCCTAATGAACACTGAAGCTTTCTTT
D gene: NA; J gene: TRBJ2-5; V gene: TRBV6-5; clone size: NA; CDR3 protein: CASSHVGEETQYF; CDR3 DNA: TGTGCCAGCAGCCACGTAGGGGAAGAGACCCAGTACTTC
D gene: NA; J gene: TRBJ1-2; V gene: TRBV7-2; clone size: NA; CDR3 protein: CASSLGAWNGYTF; CDR3 DNA: TGTGCCAGCAGCTTAGGGGCTTGGAATGGCTACACCTTC
D gene: TRBD1; J gene: TRBJ1-1; V gene: TRBV4-1; clone size: NA; CDR3 protein: CASSQTGTGRTEAFF; CDR3 DNA: TGCGCCAGCAGCCAGACGGGGACAGGGAGGACTGAAGCTTTCTTT
D gene: NA; J gene: TRBJ2-7; V gene: TRBV5-1; clone size: NA; CDR3 protein: CASSLEGDYEQYF; CDR3 DNA: TGCGCCAGCAGCTTGGAAGGGGACTACGAGCAGTACTTC
D gene: TRBD2; J gene: TRBJ2-7; V gene: TRBV30; clone size: NA; CDR3 protein: CAWSAGLAGTYEQYF; CDR3 DNA: TGTGCCTGGAGCGCTGGACTAGCGGGAACCTACGAGCAGTACTTC
D gene: TRBD2; J gene: TRBJ2-5; V gene: TRBV7-2; clone size: NA; CDR3 protein: CASTLAGGIGETQYF; CDR3 DNA: TGTGCCAGCACCCTCGCGGGGGGGATTGGGGAGACCCAGTACTTC
D gene: TRBD2; J gene: TRBJ2-4; V gene: TRBV7-2; clone size: NA; CDR3 protein: CASSLIAGGPVNIQYF; CDR3 DNA: TGTGCCAGCAGCTTGATAGCGGGAGGGCCTGTAAACATTCAGTACTTC
D gene: NA; J gene: TRBJ1-1; V gene: TRBV30; clone size: NA; CDR3 protein: CAWSTGSGTEAFF; CDR3 DNA: TGTGCCTGGAGTACAGGTAGCGGCACTGAAGCTTTCTTT
D gene: TRBD1; J gene: TRBJ2-5; V gene: TRBV5-1; clone size: once; CDR3 protein: CASSLGQGTPYGQYF; CDR3 DNA: TGCGCCAGCAGCCTCGGACAGGGTACCCCATACGGCCAGTACTTC
D gene: NA; J gene: TRBJ1-1; V gene: TRBV6-1; clone size: NA; CDR3 protein: CASNRAYTEAFF; CDR3 DNA: TGTGCCAGCAACAGGGCGTACACTGAAGCTTTCTTT
D gene: NA; J gene: TRBJ1-2; V gene: TRBV4-3; clone size: NA; CDR3 protein: CASSQDRGNYGYTF; CDR3 DNA: TGCGCCAGCAGCCAAGATCGGGGGAACTATGGCTACACCTTC
D gene: NA; J gene: TRBJ1-1; V gene: TRBV5-1; clone size: NA; CDR3 protein: CASSQGGTRRTEAFF; CDR3 DNA: TGCGCCAGCAGCCAGGGAGGGACCCGGAGGACTGAAGCTTTCTTT
D gene: TRBD2; J gene: TRBJ2-1; V gene: TRBV4-3; clone size: NA; CDR3 protein: CASSQRVSGGGADEQFF; CDR3 DNA: TGCGCCAGCAGCCAAAGGGTTAGCGGGGGGGGAGCCGATGAGCAGTTCTTC
D gene: TRBD1; J gene: TRBJ2-5; V gene: TRBV19; clone size: NA; CDR3 protein: CASSPDRVVRRETQYF; CDR3 DNA: TGTGCCAGTAGTCCGGACAGGGTAGTGCGTCGAGAGACCCAGTACTTC
D gene: NA; J gene: TRBJ2-7; V gene: TRBV6-5; clone size: once; CDR3 protein: CASSYSQVSYEQYF; CDR3 DNA: TGTGCCAGCAGTTACTCCCAGGTCTCCTACGAGCAGTACTTC
D gene: NA; J gene: TRBJ2-3; V gene: TRBV9; clone size: NA; CDR3 protein: CASSVAPNRFAEDTQYF; CDR3 DNA: TGTGCCAGCAGCGTGGCCCCTAACAGGTTCGCTGAAGATACGCAGTATTTT
D gene: NA; J gene: TRBJ2-7; V gene: TRBV27; clone size: NA; CDR3 protein: CASSWAGRLSEQYF; CDR3 DNA: TGTGCCAGCAGTTGGGCAGGCAGGCTCTCCGAGCAGTACTTC
D gene: TRBD1; J gene: TRBJ1-2; V gene: TRBV7-3; clone size: NA; CDR3 protein: CASSLSHRGRGNYGYTF; CDR3 DNA: TGTGCCAGCAGCTTAAGCCACAGGGGGCGTGGTAACTATGGCTACACCTTC
D gene: NA; J gene: TRBJ1-5; V gene: TRBV4-3; clone size: few; CDR3 protein: CASSRDGRGSNQPQHF; CDR3 DNA: TGCGCCAGCAGCCGCGACGGGAGGGGTAGCAATCAGCCCCAGCATTTT
D gene: TRBD1; J gene: TRBJ1-3; V gene: TRBV7-8; clone size: few; CDR3 protein: CASSLRTGGLIGNTIYF; CDR3 DNA: TGTGCCAGCAGCTTAAGGACAGGGGGACTTATTGGAAACACCATATATTTT
D gene: NA; J gene: TRBJ1-2; V gene: TRBV4-1; clone size: NA; CDR3 protein: CASSQTGNYGYTF; CDR3 DNA: TGCGCCAGCAGCCAGACAGGAAACTATGGCTACACCTTC
D gene: TRBD1; J gene: TRBJ2-7; V gene: TRBV4-3; clone size: few; CDR3 protein: CASSELGQGHEQYF; CDR3 DNA: TGCGCCAGCAGCGAGCTCGGACAGGGCCACGAGCAGTACTTC
D gene: NA; J gene: TRBJ2-7; V gene: TRBV11-1; clone size: NA; CDR3 protein: CASSSLRWAGTYEQYF; CDR3 DNA: TGTGCCAGCAGCTCCCTCCGATGGGCGGGAACCTACGAGCAGTACTTC
D gene: TRBD2; J gene: TRBJ2-1; V gene: TRBV7-6; clone size: NA; CDR3 protein: CASSRTSGASYNEQFF; CDR3 DNA: TGTGCCAGCAGCCGTACTAGCGGGGCATCATACAATGAGCAGTTCTTC
D gene: TRBD1; J gene: TRBJ1-6; V gene: TRBV6-1; clone size: NA; CDR3 protein: CASSEADRGGSPLHF; CDR3 DNA: TGTGCCAGCAGTGAGGCGGACAGGGGAGGATCACCCCTCCACTTT
D gene: NA; J gene: TRBJ1-3; V gene: TRBV11-2; clone size: NA; CDR3 protein: CASSLFRNSGNTIYF; CDR3 DNA: TGTGCCAGCAGCTTATTCAGGAATTCTGGAAACACCATATATTTT
D gene: NA; J gene: TRBJ2-2; V gene: TRBV19; clone size: NA; CDR3 protein: CASSIVRGNTGELFF; CDR3 DNA: TGTGCCAGTAGTATTGTACGGGGAAATACCGGGGAGCTGTTTTTT
D gene: TRBD2; J gene: TRBJ2-7; V gene: TRBV28; clone size: NA; CDR3 protein: CASSPPIAGGSSYEQYF; CDR3 DNA: TGTGCCAGCAGTCCTCCGATAGCGGGAGGCAGCTCCTACGAGCAGTACTTC
D gene: TRBD2; J gene: TRBJ2-3; V gene: TRBV30; clone size: NA; CDR3 protein: CAWPPRRGGSRTDTQYF; CDR3 DNA: TGTGCCTGGCCGCCCCGCCGGGGCGGGAGTCGTACAGATACGCAGTATTTT
D gene: TRBD1; J gene: TRBJ1-2; V gene: TRBV6-5; clone size: NA; CDR3 protein: CASSSGQGYYGYTF; CDR3 DNA: TGTGCCAGCAGTTCGGGACAGGGATACTATGGCTACACCTTC